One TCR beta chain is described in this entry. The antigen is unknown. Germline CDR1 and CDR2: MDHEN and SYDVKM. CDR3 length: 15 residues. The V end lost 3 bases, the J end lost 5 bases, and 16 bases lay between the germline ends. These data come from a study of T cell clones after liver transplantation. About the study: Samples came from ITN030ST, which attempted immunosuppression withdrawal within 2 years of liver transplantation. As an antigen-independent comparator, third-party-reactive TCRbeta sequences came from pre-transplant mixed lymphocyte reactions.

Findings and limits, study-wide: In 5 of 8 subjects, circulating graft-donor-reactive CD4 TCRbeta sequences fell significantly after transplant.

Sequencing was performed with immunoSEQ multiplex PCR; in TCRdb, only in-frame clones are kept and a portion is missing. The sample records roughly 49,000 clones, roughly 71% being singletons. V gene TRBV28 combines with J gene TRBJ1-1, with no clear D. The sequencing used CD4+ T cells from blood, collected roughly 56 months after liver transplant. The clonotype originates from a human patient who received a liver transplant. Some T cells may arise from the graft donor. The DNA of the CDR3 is TGTGCCAGCAGTTTTAGAGACAAGCTGGAAACTGAAGCTTTCTTT. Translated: CASSFRDKLETEAFF.